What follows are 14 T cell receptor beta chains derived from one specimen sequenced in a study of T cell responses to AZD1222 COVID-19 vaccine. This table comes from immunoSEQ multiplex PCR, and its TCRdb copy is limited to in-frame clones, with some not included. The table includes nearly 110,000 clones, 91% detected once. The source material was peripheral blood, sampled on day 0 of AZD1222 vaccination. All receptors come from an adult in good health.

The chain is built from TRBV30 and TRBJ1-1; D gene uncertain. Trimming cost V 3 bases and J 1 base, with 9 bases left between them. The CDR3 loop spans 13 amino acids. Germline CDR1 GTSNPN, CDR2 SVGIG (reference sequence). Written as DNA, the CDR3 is TGTGCCTGGAGGGTTGGGCGGAACACTGAAGCTTTCTTT. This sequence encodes CAWRVGRNTEAFF.

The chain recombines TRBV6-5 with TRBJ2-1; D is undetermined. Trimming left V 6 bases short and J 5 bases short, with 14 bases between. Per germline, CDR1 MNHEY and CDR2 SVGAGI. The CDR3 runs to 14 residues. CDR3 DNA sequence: TGTGCCAGCAGAAAGATTAGACTGAACAATGAGCAGTTCTTC. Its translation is CASRKIRLNNEQFF.

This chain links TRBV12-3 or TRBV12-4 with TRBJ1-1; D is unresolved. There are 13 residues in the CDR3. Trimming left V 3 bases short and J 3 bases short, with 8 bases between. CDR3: CASSFLRDTEAFF. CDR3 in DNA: TGTGCCAGCAGTTTCTTGAGAGACACTGAAGCTTTCTTT.

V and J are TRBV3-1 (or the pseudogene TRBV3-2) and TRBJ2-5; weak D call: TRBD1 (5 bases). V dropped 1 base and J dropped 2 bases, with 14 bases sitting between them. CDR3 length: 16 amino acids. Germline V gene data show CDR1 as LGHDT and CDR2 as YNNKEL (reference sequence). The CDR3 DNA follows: TGTGCCAGCAGCCAAGTTCCAGGTCACAGGCAAGAGACCCAGTACTTC. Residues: CASSQVPGHRQETQYF.

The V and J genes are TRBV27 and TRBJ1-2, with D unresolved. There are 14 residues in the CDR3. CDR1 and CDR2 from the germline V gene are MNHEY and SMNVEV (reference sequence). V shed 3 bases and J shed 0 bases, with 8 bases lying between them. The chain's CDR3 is CASSFRSSNYGYTF. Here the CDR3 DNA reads TGTGCCAGCAGTTTCAGGAGCTCTAACTATGGCTACACCTTC.

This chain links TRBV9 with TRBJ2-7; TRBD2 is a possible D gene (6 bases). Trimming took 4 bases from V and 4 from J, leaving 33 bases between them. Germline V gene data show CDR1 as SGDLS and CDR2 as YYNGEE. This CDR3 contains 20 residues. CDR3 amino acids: CASSPHAGQAGLRLLYEQYF. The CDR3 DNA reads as TGTGCCAGCAGCCCACACGCGGGGCAAGCGGGCCTACGCCTCCTGTACGAGCAGTACTTC.

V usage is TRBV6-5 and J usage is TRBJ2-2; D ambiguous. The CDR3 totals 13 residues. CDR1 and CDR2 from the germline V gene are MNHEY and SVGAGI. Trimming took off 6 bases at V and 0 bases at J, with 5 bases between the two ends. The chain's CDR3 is CASSTANTGELFF. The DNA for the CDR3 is TGTGCCAGCAGCACAGCGAACACCGGGGAGCTGTTTTTT.

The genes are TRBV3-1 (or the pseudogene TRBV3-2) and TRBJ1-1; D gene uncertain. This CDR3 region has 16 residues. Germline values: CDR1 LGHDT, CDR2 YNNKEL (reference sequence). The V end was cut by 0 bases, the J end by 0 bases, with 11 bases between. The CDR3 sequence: CASSQEVPGVNTEAFF. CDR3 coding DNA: TGTGCCAGCAGCCAAGAGGTTCCTGGGGTGAACACTGAAGCTTTCTTT.

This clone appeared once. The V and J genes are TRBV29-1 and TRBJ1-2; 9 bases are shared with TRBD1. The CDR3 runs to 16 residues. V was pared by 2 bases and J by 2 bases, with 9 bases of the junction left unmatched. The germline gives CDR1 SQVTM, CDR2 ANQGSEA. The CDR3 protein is CSVETGQGWVNYGYTF. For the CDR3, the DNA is TGCAGCGTTGAAACGGGACAGGGATGGGTAAACTATGGCTACACCTTC.

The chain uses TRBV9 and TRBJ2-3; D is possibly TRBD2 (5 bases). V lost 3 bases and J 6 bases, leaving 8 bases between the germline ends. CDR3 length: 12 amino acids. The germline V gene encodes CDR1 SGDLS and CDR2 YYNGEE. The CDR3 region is CASSAKRDTQYF. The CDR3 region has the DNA TGTGCCAGCAGCGCAAAGCGGGATACGCAGTATTTT.

The CDR3 loop is CASSYRVKTGELFF. The CDR3 nucleotides read TGTGCCAGCAGTTATAGGGTGAAGACCGGGGAGCTGTTTTTT. The V gene is TRBV6-5, the J gene TRBJ2-2, with no clear D. The CDR3 is made up of 14 amino acids. The V and J ends lost 3 bases and 5 bases respectively, with 10 bases between them. In germline, CDR1 is MNHEY, CDR2 SVGAGI.

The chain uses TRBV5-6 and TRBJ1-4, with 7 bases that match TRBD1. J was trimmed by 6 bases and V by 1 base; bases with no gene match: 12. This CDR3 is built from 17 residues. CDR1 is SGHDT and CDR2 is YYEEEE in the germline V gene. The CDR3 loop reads CASSLRTGVGPYEKLFF. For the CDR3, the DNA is TGTGCCAGCAGCTTGAGGACAGGCGTGGGCCCCTATGAAAAACTGTTTTTT.

Here the CDR3 reads CASRWTRNTGELFF. Here the CDR3 DNA reads TGTGCCAGTAGGTGGACTAGAAACACCGGGGAGCTGTTTTTT. This sequence joins TRBV19 and TRBJ2-2; TRBD2 agrees at 7 bases. CDR1 and CDR2 from the germline V gene are LNHDA and SQIVND (reference sequence). This CDR3 region has 14 residues. The V segment lost 6 bases and the J segment 2 bases; nucleotides outside the gene matches: 3.

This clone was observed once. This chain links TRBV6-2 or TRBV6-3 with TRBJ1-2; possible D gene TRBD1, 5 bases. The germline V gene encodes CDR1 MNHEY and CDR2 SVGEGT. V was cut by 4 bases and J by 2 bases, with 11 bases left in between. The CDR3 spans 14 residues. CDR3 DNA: TGTGCCAGCAGTTCCGTGACAGCAAACTATGGCTACACCTTC. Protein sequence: CASSSVTANYGYTF.